A single sample is the source of the 18 T cell receptor beta chains below, sequenced in a study of post-analysis software for immune sequencing data (dated by TCRdb to between 2015 and 2017). The research as a whole found: Significantly higher frequencies in patients than in controls were found for roughly 5 TRBV segments, including TRBV5-6, TRBV5-1 and TRBV20-1.

What these receptors recognize is not known. The library came from PCR. Sequencing instrument: Illumina HiSeq 2500. To reduce PCR and sequencing biases, unique molecular identifiers were built into the TCR beta cDNA libraries. TCRdb reworked the public reads: Q25 trimming with fastp, MiXCR clone assembly, productive beta chains retained. Each CDR3 protein gets just one entry, which takes the most common genes and DNA from the rows behind it. This sample comprises more than 450,000 distinct CDR3 sequences, roughly 46% of them detected only once. Of the sample, under 2% falls within the top ten clones. Sequenced input: blood. These receptors originate from a girl aged 5-17 years with multiple sclerosis.

This clonotype showed up just once. V is TRBV6-5 and J is TRBJ1-1, with a tentative D call TRBD1 (5 bases). Trimming shortened V by 2 bases and J by 7 bases, and 17 bases separated the two germline ends. Germline-derived CDR1 and CDR2 are MNHEY and SVGAGI. This CDR3 has 15 residues. As DNA, the CDR3 is TGTGCCAGCAGTTACGGCGATGACGGGGACCTTGAAGCTTTCTTT. Its translation: CASSYGDDGDLEAFF.

V usage is TRBV6-5 and J usage is TRBJ1-2; D is uncertain. V lost 4 bases, J lost 4 bases, and 16 bases lay in between. The CDR3 length is 15 residues. Looked up from germline, CDR1 is MNHEY and CDR2 is SVGAGI. The CDR3 protein is CASSLGTRKIYGYTF. In nucleotides, the CDR3 is TGTGCCAGCAGTTTGGGAACCCGCAAAATCTATGGCTACACCTTC.

This clonotype occurred once. V gene TRBV7-6 combines with J gene TRBJ2-4; 7 positions match TRBD2. The DNA end favors TRBJ2-7, so the J call may be wrong. The CDR3 loop spans 16 amino acids. Germline-derived CDR1 and CDR2 are SGHVS and FNYEAQ. The CDR3 DNA is TGTGCCAGCAGCTTAGCCCCTCTGGGGGGGGAGCACGAGCAGTACTTC. Amino acid sequence: CASSLAPLGGEHEQYF.

The V gene is TRBV20-1, the J gene TRBJ2-7; D is uncertain. The CDR3 covers 14 residues. V dropped 1 base and J dropped 7 bases, with 17 bases sitting between them. Germline V gives CDR1 DFQATT, CDR2 SNEGSKA (reference sequence). The CDR3 nucleotides are TGCAGTGCTAGAGCCGACTCCTCAGATGGTGAGCAGTACTTC. It specifies CSARADSSDGEQYF.

This clonotype occurred a few times. The genes are TRBV5-1 and TRBJ2-3, with no clear D. From germline, CDR1 is SGHRS and CDR2 YFSETQ. Trimming removed 4 bases at V and 4 bases at J, with 16 bases between. This CDR3 is built from 15 residues. Here the CDR3 reads CASSIRAAAADTQYF. CDR3 bases: TGCGCCAGCAGCATCCGGGCCGCCGCGGCAGATACGCAGTATTTT. Combining the CDR3 with reference TRBV5-1 and TRBJ2-3 gives the whole variable domain KAGVTQTPRYLIKTRGQQVTLSCSPISGHRSVSWYQQTPGQGLQFLFEYFSETQRNKGNFPGRFSGRQFSNSRSEMNVSTLELGDSALYLCASSIRAAAADTQYFGPGTRLTVL.

This clonotype turned up a few times. The J gene is TRBJ1-2, the V gene TRBV9; weak D call: TRBD1 (6 bases). The CDR3 covers 15 residues. Germline CDR1 and CDR2: SGDLS and YYNGEE. V gave up 2 bases and J gave up 0 bases, with 11 bases separating them. This chain's CDR3 is CASSVYRATNYGYTF. Written as DNA, the CDR3 is TGTGCCAGCAGCGTTTACAGGGCAACTAACTATGGCTACACCTTC. Full variable domain (remainder filled in from reference TRBV9 and TRBJ1-2): DSGVTQTPKHLITATGQRVTLRCSPRSGDLSVYWYQQSLDQGLQFLIQYYNGEERAKGNILERFSAQQFPDLHSELNLSSLELGDSALYFCASSVYRATNYGYTFGSGTRLTVV.

The J gene is TRBJ2-1, the V gene TRBV7-2, with 13 bases that match TRBD2. The CDR3 is 16 amino acids. Germline values: CDR1 SGHTA, CDR2 FQGNSA. V lost 5 bases and J lost 7; bases outside the gene matches: 8. CDR3 sequence (DNA): TGTGCCAGCAGCGTCCGACTAGCGGGGGGTAGGAATGAGCAGTTCTTC. Encoded protein: CASSVRLAGGRNEQFF. Full variable domain (outside the CDR3, taken from reference TRBV7-2 and TRBJ2-1): GAGVSQSPSNKVTEKGKDVELRCDPISGHTALYWYRQSLGQGLEFLIYFQGNSAPDKSGLPSDRFSAERTGGSVSTLTIQRTQQEDSAVYLCASSVRLAGGRNEQFFGPGTRLTVL.

The chain has TRBV11-2 and TRBJ2-7, with D maybe TRBD2 (5 bases). The last part of the DNA fits TRBJ2-1 better; the J call may be wrong. The germline gives CDR1 SGHAT, CDR2 FQNNGV. This CDR3 has 16 amino acids. The CDR3 DNA sequence: TGTGCCAGCAGCGCAGAACCCGGCAGAGGGAGCAATGAGCAGTTCTTC. It yields the protein CASSAEPGRGSNEQFF.

V is TRBV29-1 and J is TRBJ1-1; D gene unclear. The CDR3 loop spans 12 amino acids. Germline V lookup: CDR1 SQVTM, CDR2 ANQGSEA. V was clipped by 4 bases and J by 4 bases, with 10 bases between them. CDR3 bases: TGCAGCGTTGTCTCCAGGACCACTGAAGCTTTCTTT. It codes for CSVVSRTTEAFF.

The chain employs TRBV7-9 and TRBJ2-3; D is possibly TRBD2 (6 bases). Trimming pared 5 bases from V and 2 bases from J, leaving 14 bases between. In germline, CDR1 is SEHNR, CDR2 FQNEAQ (reference sequence). This CDR3 region has 15 residues. The CDR3 DNA reads TGTGCCAGCAGCATCACCGGGACTCCCACAGATACGCAGTATTTT. It is translated as CASSITGTPTDTQYF.

This clonotype was counted between two and nine times. The chain links TRBV6-1 to TRBJ1-2; 7 nucleotides align to TRBD1. Germline loops: CDR1 MNHNS, CDR2 SASEGT. The CDR3 runs to 17 residues. Trimming took 1 base from V and 4 from J; bases not matched to a gene: 12. The CDR3 sequence: CASSEGSGGSPLYGYTF. CDR3 bases: TGTGCCAGCAGTGAAGGATCAGGGGGGTCCCCTCTCTATGGCTACACCTTC.

This clonotype appeared a few times. The chain combines TRBV20-1 with TRBJ1-2; no clear D gene. Germline loops: CDR1 DFQATT, CDR2 SNEGSKA (reference sequence). The CDR3 spans 14 residues. The V gene lost 0 bases and the J gene lost 4 bases, with 12 bases spanning the gap. The CDR3 loop reads CSARDERSSYGYTF. The CDR3 coding sequence is TGCAGTGCTAGAGATGAGCGAAGTTCCTATGGCTACACCTTC.

This clonotype was observed a few times. The rearrangement links TRBV20-1 to TRBJ1-4; 7 nucleotides match TRBD1. Losses at the gene ends were 7 bases for V and 4 bases for J; bases not matched to a gene: 6. The germline V gene has CDR1 DFQATT and CDR2 SNEGSKA (reference sequence). The CDR3 spans 13 residues. The CDR3 loop is CSGWTGLNEKLFF. CDR3 in DNA: TGCAGTGGGTGGACAGGCCTTAATGAAAAACTGTTTTTT.

V and J are TRBV7-6 and TRBJ2-7; D is possibly TRBD2 (5 bases). CDR1 SGHVS and CDR2 FNYEAQ come from the germline V gene. The CDR3 runs to 14 residues. V lost 4 bases to trimming and J lost 3 bases, with 13 bases between them. CDR3 protein: CASSSGFRGYEQYF. The CDR3, as DNA: TGTGCCAGCAGCTCGGGATTCCGAGGCTACGAGCAGTACTTC.

This clonotype was observed a handful of times. The chain combines TRBV4-1 with TRBJ2-5, with 10 positions matching TRBD1. J lost 4 bases, V lost 1 base, and 3 bases had no gene match. Germline CDR1 is MGHRA and CDR2 is YSYEKL. The length of the CDR3 is 15 residues. CDR3 residues: CASSQVWTGGETQYF. CDR3 nucleotide sequence: TGCGCCAGCAGCCAAGTCTGGACAGGGGGAGAGACCCAGTACTTC.

The chain is built from TRBV12-3 or TRBV12-4 and TRBJ2-5; D may be TRBD1 or TRBD2 (5 bases each). This CDR3 is built from 13 residues. Trimming cost V 6 bases and J 3 bases, with 11 bases left between them. The CDR3 bases are TGTGCCAGCAGCAGAGGGGCGAAAGAGACCCAGTACTTC. Encoded protein: CASSRGAKETQYF.

The V gene is TRBV24-1, the J gene TRBJ2-1, with 13 bases fitting TRBD2. The V segment lost 7 bases and the J segment 7 bases; nucleotides outside the gene matches: 6. CDR1 is KGHDR, CDR2 SFDVKD, per germline. The CDR3 has 15 amino acids. Here the CDR3 DNA reads TGTGCCACCAGCCCGGGACTAGCGGGGTTAAATGAGCAGTTCTTC. This codes for CATSPGLAGLNEQFF.

This clonotype turned up a few times. The rearrangement joins TRBV6-1 to TRBJ2-7; the D is unclear. Trimming shortened V by 6 bases and J by 2 bases, and 11 bases separated the two germline ends. There are 13 residues in the CDR3. In germline, CDR1 is MNHNS, CDR2 SASEGT. CDR3: CASSTSDAYEQYF. Here the CDR3 DNA reads TGTGCCAGCAGCACCTCCGACGCCTACGAGCAGTACTTC.